This T cell receptor (beta chain) was sequenced for a study of cytomegalovirus exposure and HLA in healthy donors. Use of 60 Vbeta and 13 Jbeta primers characterized the PCR. Profiled with immunoSEQ multiplex PCR; TCRdb holds only in-frame clones, not every one. This table has around 150,000 clones, approximately 84% appearing once. A note on this clone: An end of the junction differs from the germline gene, which may be a read error.

Input material: PBMCs. The sequence was obtained from a man younger than 35 in good health and CMV-seropositive.

In DNA, the CDR3 is TGTGCCAGCAGCTTAGACAGTTCTGGGGCCAACGGCCTGACTTTC. Amino acids: CASSLDSSGANGLTF. The chain has TRBV7-2 and TRBJ2-6, with D perhaps TRBD1 (5 bases). The CDR3 loop spans 15 amino acids. Germline CDR1 is SGHTA and CDR2 is FQGNSA.